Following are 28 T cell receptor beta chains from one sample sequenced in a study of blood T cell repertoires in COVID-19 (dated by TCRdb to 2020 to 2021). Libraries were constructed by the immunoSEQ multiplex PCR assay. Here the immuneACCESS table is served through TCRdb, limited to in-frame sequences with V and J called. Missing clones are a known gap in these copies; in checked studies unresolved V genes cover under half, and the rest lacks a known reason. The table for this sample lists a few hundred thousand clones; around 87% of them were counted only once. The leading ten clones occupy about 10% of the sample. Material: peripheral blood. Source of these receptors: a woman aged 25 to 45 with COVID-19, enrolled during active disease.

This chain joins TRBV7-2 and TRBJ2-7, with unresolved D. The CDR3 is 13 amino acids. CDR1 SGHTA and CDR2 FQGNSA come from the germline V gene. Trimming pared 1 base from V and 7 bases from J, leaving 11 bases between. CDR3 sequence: CASSLVPPREQYF. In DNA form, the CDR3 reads TGTGCCAGCAGCTTAGTCCCCCCGCGTGAGCAGTACTTC.

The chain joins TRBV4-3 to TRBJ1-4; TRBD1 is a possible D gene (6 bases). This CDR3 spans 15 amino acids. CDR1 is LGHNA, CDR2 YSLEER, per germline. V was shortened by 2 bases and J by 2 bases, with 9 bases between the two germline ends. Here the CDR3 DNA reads TGCGCCAGCAGCCAACAGGGGATGACTAATGAAAAACTGTTTTTT. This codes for CASSQQGMTNEKLFF.

CDR3 sequence reads: CASSRPGTSGSSYNEQFF. The DNA for the CDR3 is TGCGCCAGCAGCCGCCCCGGGACTAGCGGGAGCTCCTACAATGAGCAGTTCTTC. The chain carries TRBV5-1 and TRBJ2-1; 14 nucleotides agree with TRBD2. CDR1 is SGHRS and CDR2 is YFSETQ in the germline V gene. The J segment lost 0 bases and the V segment lost 4 bases, leaving 6 bases of the junction unmatched. The CDR3 contains 18 residues.

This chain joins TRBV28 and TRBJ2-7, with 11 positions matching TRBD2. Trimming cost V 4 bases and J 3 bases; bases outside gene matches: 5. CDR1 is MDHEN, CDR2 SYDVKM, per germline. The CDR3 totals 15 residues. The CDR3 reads CASSSTGTSGYEQYF. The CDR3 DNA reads TGTGCCAGCAGTTCAACCGGGACTAGCGGCTACGAGCAGTACTTC.

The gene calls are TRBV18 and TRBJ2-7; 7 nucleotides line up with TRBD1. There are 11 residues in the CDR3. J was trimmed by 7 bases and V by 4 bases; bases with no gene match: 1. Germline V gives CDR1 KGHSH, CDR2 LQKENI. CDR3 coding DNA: TGTGCCAGCTCACTGGGACAGGAGCAGTACTTC. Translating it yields CASSLGQEQYF. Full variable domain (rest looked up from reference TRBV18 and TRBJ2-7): NAGVMQNPRHLVRRRGQEARLRCSPMKGHSHVYWYRQLPEEGLKFMVYLQKENIIDESGMPKERFSAEFPKEGPSILRIQQVVRGDSAAYFCASSLGQEQYFGPGTRLTVT.

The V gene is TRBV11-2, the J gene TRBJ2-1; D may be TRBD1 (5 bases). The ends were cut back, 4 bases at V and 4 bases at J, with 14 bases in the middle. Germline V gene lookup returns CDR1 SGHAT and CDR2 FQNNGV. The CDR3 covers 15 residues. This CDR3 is CASSSQGNHYNEQFF. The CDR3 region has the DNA TGTGCCAGCAGCTCCCAGGGAAACCATTACAATGAGCAGTTCTTC.

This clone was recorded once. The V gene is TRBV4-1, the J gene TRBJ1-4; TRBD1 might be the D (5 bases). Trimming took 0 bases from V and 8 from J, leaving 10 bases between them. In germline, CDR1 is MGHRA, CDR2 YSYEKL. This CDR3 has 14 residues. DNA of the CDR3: TGCGCCAGCAGCCAAGAACCAGGGCCCGAAAAACTGTTTTTT. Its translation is CASSQEPGPEKLFF.

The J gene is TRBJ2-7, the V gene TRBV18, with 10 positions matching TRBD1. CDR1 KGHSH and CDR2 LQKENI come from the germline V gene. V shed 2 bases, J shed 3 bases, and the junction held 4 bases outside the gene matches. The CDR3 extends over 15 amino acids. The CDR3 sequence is CASSPGQGDLYEQYF. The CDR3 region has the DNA TGTGCCAGCTCACCAGGACAGGGGGATCTCTACGAGCAGTACTTC.

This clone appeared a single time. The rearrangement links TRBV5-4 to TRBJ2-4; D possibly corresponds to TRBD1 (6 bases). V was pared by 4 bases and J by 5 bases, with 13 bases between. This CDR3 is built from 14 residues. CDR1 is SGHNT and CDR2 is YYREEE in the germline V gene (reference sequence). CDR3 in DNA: TGTGCCAGCAGCGATAGGACAGTCGAAAACATTCAGTACTTC. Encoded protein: CASSDRTVENIQYF.

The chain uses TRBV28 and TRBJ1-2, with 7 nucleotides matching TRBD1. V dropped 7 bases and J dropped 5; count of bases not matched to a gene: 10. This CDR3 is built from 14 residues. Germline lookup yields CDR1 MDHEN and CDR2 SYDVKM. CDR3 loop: CASTPGTAKYGYTF. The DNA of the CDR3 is TGTGCCAGCACTCCCGGGACAGCCAAATATGGCTACACCTTC.

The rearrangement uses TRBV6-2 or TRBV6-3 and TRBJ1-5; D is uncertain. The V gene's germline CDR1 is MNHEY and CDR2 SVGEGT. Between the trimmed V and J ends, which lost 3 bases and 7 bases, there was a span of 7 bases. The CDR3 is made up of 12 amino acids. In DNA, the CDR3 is TGTGCCAGCAGTTATAGCGGGCAGCCCCAGCATTTT. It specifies CASSYSGQPQHF.

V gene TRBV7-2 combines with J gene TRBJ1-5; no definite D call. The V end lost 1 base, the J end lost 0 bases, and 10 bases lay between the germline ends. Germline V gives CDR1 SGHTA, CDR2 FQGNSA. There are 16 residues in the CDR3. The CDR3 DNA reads TGTGCCAGCAGCTTAGTGGGGAGCTATAGCAATCAGCCCCAGCATTTT. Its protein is CASSLVGSYSNQPQHF.

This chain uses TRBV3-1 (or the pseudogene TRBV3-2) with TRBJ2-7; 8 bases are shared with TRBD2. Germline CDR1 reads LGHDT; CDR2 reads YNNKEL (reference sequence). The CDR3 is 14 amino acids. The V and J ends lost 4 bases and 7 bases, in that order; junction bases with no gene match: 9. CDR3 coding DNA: TGTGCCAGCAGCCCAGGGAGCGGGAGTTCTGAGCAGTACTTC. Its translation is CASSPGSGSSEQYF.

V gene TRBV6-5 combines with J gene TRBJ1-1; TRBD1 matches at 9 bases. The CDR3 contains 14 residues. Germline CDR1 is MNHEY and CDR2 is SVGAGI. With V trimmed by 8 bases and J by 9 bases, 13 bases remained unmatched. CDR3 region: CASRNGQGPTKAFF. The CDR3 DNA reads TGTGCCAGCCGAAACGGACAGGGGCCTACAAAAGCTTTCTTT.

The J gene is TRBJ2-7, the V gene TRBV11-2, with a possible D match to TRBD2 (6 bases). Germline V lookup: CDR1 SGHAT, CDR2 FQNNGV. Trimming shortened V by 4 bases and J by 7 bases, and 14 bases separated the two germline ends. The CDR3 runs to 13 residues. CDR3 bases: TGTGCCAGCAGCTCCGGGGGATCCTGGGAGCAGTACTTC. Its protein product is CASSSGGSWEQYF.

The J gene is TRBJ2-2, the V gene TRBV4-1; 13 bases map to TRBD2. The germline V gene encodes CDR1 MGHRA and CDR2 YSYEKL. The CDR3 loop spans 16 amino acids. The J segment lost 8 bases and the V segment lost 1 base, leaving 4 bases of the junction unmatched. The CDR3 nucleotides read TGCGCCAGCAGCCAAGTTAGACTAGCGGGAGGAGGGGAGCTGTTTTTT. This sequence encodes CASSQVRLAGGGELFF.

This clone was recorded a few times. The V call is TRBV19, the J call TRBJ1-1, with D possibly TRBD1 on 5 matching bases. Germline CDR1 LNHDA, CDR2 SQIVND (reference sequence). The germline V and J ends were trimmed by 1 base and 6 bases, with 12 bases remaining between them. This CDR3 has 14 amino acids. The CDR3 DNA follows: TGTGCCAGTAGTATAGGGGTTTGGGGCCCTGAAGCTTTCTTT. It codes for CASSIGVWGPEAFF.

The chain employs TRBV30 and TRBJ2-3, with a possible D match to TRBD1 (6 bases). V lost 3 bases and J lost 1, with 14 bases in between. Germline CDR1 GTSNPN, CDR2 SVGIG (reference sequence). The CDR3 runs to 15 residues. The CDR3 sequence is CAWREQGVGTDTQYF. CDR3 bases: TGTGCCTGGAGGGAACAGGGTGTTGGCACAGATACGCAGTATTTT.

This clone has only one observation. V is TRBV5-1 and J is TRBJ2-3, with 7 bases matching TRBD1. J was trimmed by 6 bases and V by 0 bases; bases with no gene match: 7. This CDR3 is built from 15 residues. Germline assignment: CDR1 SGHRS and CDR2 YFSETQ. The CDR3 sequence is CASSLAVGTVDTQYF. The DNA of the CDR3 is TGCGCCAGCAGCTTGGCGGTAGGGACAGTGGATACGCAGTATTTT. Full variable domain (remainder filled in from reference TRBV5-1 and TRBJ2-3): KAGVTQTPRYLIKTRGQQVTLSCSPISGHRSVSWYQQTPGQGLQFLFEYFSETQRNKGNFPGRFSGRQFSNSRSEMNVSTLELGDSALYLCASSLAVGTVDTQYFGPGTRLTVL.

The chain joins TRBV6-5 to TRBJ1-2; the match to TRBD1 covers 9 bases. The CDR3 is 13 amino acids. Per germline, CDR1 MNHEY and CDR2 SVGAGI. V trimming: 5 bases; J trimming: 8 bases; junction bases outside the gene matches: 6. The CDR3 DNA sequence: TGTGCCAGCAGTAACCCGGGACAGGGAGGCTACACCTTC. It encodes CASSNPGQGGYTF.

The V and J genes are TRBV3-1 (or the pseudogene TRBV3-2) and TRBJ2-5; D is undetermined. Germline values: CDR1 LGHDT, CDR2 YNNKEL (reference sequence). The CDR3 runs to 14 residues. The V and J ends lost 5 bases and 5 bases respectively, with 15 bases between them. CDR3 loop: CASSTLVRTETQYF. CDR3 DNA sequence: TGTGCCAGCAGCACGCTAGTAAGAACGGAGACCCAGTACTTC.

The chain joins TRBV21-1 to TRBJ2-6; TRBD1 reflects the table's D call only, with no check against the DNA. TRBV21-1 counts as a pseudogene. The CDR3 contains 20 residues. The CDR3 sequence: CASSKVVTDRDPSGANVLTF. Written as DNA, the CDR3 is TGTGCCAGCAGCAAAGTTGTTACGGACAGGGACCCCTCTGGGGCCAACGTCCTGACTTTC.

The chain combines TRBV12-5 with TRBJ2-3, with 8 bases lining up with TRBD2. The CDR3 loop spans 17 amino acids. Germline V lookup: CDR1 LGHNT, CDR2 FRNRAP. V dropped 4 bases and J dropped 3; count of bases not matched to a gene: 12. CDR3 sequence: CASGSAPGLGFTDTQYF. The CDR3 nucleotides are TGTGCTAGTGGTTCCGCACCGGGACTAGGTTTTACAGATACGCAGTATTTT. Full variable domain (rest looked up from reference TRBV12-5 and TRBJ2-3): DARVTQTPRHKVTEMGQEVTMRCQPILGHNTVFWYRQTMMQGLELLAYFRNRAPLDDSGMPKDRFSAEMPDATLATLKIQPSEPRDSAVYFCASGSAPGLGFTDTQYFGPGTRLTVL.

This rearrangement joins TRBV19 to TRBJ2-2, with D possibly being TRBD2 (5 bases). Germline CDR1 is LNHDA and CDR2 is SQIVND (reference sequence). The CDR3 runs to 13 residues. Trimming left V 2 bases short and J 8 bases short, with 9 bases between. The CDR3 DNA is TGTGCCAGTAGTATAATTGGGAGAGGGGAGCTGTTTTTT. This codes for CASSIIGRGELFF.

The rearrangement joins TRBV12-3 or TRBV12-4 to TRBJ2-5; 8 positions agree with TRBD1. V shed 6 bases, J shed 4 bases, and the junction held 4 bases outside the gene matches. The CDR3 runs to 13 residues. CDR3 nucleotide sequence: TGTGCCAGCAGCTCGGACAGGGCAGAGACCCAGTACTTC. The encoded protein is CASSSDRAETQYF.

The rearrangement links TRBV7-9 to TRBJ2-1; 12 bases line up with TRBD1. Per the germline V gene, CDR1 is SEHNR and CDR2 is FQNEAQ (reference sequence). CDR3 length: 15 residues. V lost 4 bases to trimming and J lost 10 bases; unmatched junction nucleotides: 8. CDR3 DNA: TGTGCCAGCAGCTCACGGGACAGGGGGCGACGGGAGCAGTTCTTC. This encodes CASSSRDRGRREQFF.

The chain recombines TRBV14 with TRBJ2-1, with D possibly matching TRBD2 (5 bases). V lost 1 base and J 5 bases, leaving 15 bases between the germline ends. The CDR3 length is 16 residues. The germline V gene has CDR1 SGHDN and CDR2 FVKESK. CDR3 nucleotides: TGTGCCAGCAGCCAAGCGGGGTCATTAAGAAACAATGAGCAGTTCTTC. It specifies CASSQAGSLRNNEQFF.

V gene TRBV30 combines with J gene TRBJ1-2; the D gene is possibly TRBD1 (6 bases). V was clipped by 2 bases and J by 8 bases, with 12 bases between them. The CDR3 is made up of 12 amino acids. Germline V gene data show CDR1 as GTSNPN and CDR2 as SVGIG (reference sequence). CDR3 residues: CAWSLGGQGYTF. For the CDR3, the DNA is TGTGCCTGGAGTCTCGGGGGGCAGGGCTACACCTTC.